Listed below are T cell receptor beta chains from one sample, sequenced in a study of patients and donors after allogeneic stem cell transplantation. TCRdb processed the RT-PCR reads anew with MiXCR; each CDR3 protein has one entry. Of around 200,000 distinct CDR3 sequences listed, more than 35% were seen once; the top ten hold approximately 10%. The source material was blood, either unsorted or a sorted T cell fraction (not recorded which). These receptors all come from a human donor who was either an allogeneic HSCT recipient or a stem cell or donor lymphocyte infusion donor (not recorded which). It is not recorded whose cells these are; they may come from a transplant donor. The CDR3 runs from the conserved cysteine through the conserved F or W. D genes are given only for firm matches. Only part of the rows carry a size: once, few, many, or a class if the clone is expanded.

cdr3_length j_call v_call clone_size d_call cdr3_aa cdr3_nt
13 TRBJ2-2 TRBV7-3 few - CASSSLNTGELFF TGTGCCAGCAGCTCCCTCAACACCGGGGAGCTGTTTTTT
13 TRBJ1-1 TRBV5-1 - - CASSVRANTEAFF TGCGCCAGCAGCGTACGAGCGAACACTGAAGCTTTCTTT
14 TRBJ1-5 TRBV7-2 many - CASSLRGGNQPQHF TGTGCCAGCAGCTTAAGGGGGGGCAATCAGCCCCAGCATTTT
15 TRBJ1-1 TRBV5-1 - - CASSGLRGINTEAFF TGCGCCAGCAGCGGACTCCGGGGGATAAACACTGAAGCTTTCTTT
14 TRBJ2-5 TRBV7-2 - - CASSSRTSSMPQYF TGTGCCAGCAGCTCGAGAACCAGTAGCATGCCCCAGTACTTC
14 TRBJ1-4 TRBV5-1 - - CASKEGRTNEKLFF TGCGCCAGCAAAGAGGGGAGAACTAATGAAAAACTGTTTTTT
15 TRBJ1-5 TRBV15 few - CATSRARWGNQPQHF TGTGCCACCAGCAGAGCTAGATGGGGCAATCAGCCCCAGCATTTT
14 TRBJ1-1 TRBV15 few - CATSRALGNTEAFF TGTGCCACCAGCAGAGCTTTAGGGAACACTGAAGCTTTCTTT
16 TRBJ2-7 TRBV27 - TRBD1 CASSLYGTGGYYEQYF TGTGCCAGCAGTTTATACGGGACAGGGGGCTACTACGAGCAGTACTTC
15 TRBJ2-7 TRBV29-1 - - CSVESETGPNYEQYF TGCAGCGTTGAATCCGAAACGGGGCCCAACTACGAGCAGTACTTC
15 TRBJ2-2 TRBV6-4 once - CASSTGTHNTGELFF TGTGCCAGCAGTACCGGGACTCATAACACCGGGGAGCTGTTTTTT
12 TRBJ1-2 TRBV6-4 - - CASSGDSRGYTF TGTGCCAGCAGCGGAGACAGCCGTGGCTACACCTTC
13 TRBJ1-5 TRBV12-3/TRBV12-4 - - CASTSDRNQPQHF TGTGCCAGCACCTCGGACCGTAATCAGCCCCAGCATTTT
16 TRBJ2-7 TRBV19 - TRBD2 CASSTASGGASGEQYF TGTGCCAGTAGTACGGCTAGCGGGGGGGCATCGGGCGAGCAGTACTTC
15 TRBJ1-5 TRBV4-1 few TRBD1 CASSTRTGPYQPQHF TGCGCCAGCAGCACCCGGACAGGGCCTTATCAGCCCCAGCATTTT
14 TRBJ2-1 TRBV28 - - CASSLMVRYNEQFF TGTGCCAGCAGTTTAATGGTAAGATACAATGAGCAGTTCTTC
15 TRBJ2-5 TRBV29-1 - TRBD2 CSVEFQRGELETQYF TGCAGCGTTGAATTCCAGCGGGGGGAGTTAGAGACCCAGTACTTC
13 TRBJ2-5 TRBV28 - - CASSFEGRETQYF TGTGCCAGCAGTTTCGAGGGGCGGGAGACCCAGTACTTC
13 TRBJ2-5 TRBV19 - - CASSSRQQETQYF TGTGCCAGTAGTTCACGACAGCAAGAGACCCAGTACTTC
11 TRBJ1-4 TRBV7-9 - - CASSSNEQLFF TGTGCCAGCAGCTCGAATGAACAACTGTTTTTT
16 TRBJ1-4 TRBV20-1 - - CSAAYTGPATNEKLFF TGCAGTGCCGCCTACACGGGACCCGCAACTAATGAAAAACTGTTTTTT
14 TRBJ1-2 TRBV12-3/TRBV12-4 - - CASSADRNRYGYTF TGTGCCAGCAGTGCCGACAGAAACCGCTATGGCTACACCTTC
12 TRBJ1-2 TRBV12-3/TRBV12-4 few - CASSLPLYGYTF TGTGCCAGCAGTTTACCCCTATATGGCTACACCTTC
13 TRBJ1-2 TRBV3-1 few TRBD1 CASSLDRAHGYTF TGTGCCAGCAGCTTGGACAGGGCCCATGGCTACACCTTC
14 TRBJ2-2 TRBV10-3 few TRBD2 CAISDLAGTGELFF TGTGCCATCAGTGACCTAGCGGGAACCGGGGAGCTGTTTTTT
13 TRBJ1-4 TRBV20-1 few TRBD1 CSARPTGDEKLFF TGCAGTGCTAGGCCGACAGGGGACGAAAAACTGTTTTTT
12 TRBJ2-7 TRBV2 - - CASSESRTMQYF TGTGCCAGCAGTGAATCCCGTACGATGCAGTACTTC
15 TRBJ2-1 TRBV12-3/TRBV12-4 - TRBD1 CASSAPGQGSNEQFF TGTGCCAGCAGTGCCCCGGGACAGGGATCCAATGAGCAGTTCTTC
14 TRBJ1-2 TRBV5-1 - TRBD1 CASSRGQGSYGYTF TGCGCCAGCAGCAGGGGACAGGGAAGCTATGGCTACACCTTC
14 TRBJ2-2 TRBV7-2 - - CASSALDSPGELFF TGTGCCAGCAGCGCACTAGACAGTCCCGGGGAGCTGTTTTTT
16 TRBJ1-2 TRBV4-2 - - CASSQDRGGEDYGYTF TGTGCCAGCAGCCAAGATAGGGGGGGAGAGGACTATGGCTACACCTTC
15 TRBJ2-2 TRBV19 - - CASSIGRQYTGELFF TGTGCCAGTAGTATAGGCAGACAATACACCGGGGAGCTGTTTTTT
18 TRBJ2-3 TRBV29-1 few TRBD2 CSVEGASGSTSSTDTQYF TGCAGCGTTGAGGGAGCTAGCGGGAGTACTTCTAGCACAGATACGCAGTATTTT
16 TRBJ2-3 TRBV4-3 - TRBD2 CASSQQRGDYTDTQYF TGCGCCAGCAGCCAACAGCGGGGGGACTACACAGATACGCAGTATTTT
12 TRBJ1-2 TRBV12-3/TRBV12-4 many - CASSRTGGGYTF TGTGCCAGCAGCCGGACCGGCGGGGGCTACACCTTC
15 TRBJ2-4 TRBV29-1 once TRBD1 CSVGTGEIAKNIQYF TGCAGCGTAGGGACAGGGGAGATAGCCAAAAACATTCAGTACTTC